The 26 T cell receptor beta chains listed next were all sequenced from one sample in a study of T cell changes during pregnancy in multiple sclerosis. Data came from immunoSEQ multiplex PCR; TCRdb stores just in-frame clones and leaves some out. The sample consists of about 59,000 clones, roughly 94% of them appearing once. Specimen: CD8+ T cells from peripheral blood mononuclear cells, collected after pregnancy. The receptor set was obtained from a female donor with multiple sclerosis, enrolled in a pregnancy study.

The chain is built from TRBV7-9 and TRBJ2-7; 11 bases agree with TRBD2. Germline-derived CDR1 and CDR2 are SEHNR and FQNEAQ (reference sequence). Losses at the gene ends were 3 bases for V and 6 bases for J; bases not matched to a gene: 4. The CDR3 is made up of 14 amino acids. The CDR3, as DNA: TGTGCCAGCAGCTTTACTAGCGGGAGTGCCGAGCAGTACTTC. Translation: CASSFTSGSAEQYF.

The chain is built from TRBV28 and TRBJ1-5; 8 bases fit TRBD1. Looked up from germline, CDR1 is MDHEN and CDR2 is SYDVKM. The CDR3 sequence is 18 residues long. With V trimmed by 8 bases and J by 0 bases, 15 bases remained unmatched. CDR3 amino acids: CASRRPQGAASSNQPQHF. CDR3 DNA: TGTGCCAGCCGTCGGCCGCAGGGGGCCGCATCTAGCAATCAGCCCCAGCATTTT.

The chain is built from TRBV9 and TRBJ2-3, with D possibly being TRBD2 (6 bases). The germline V gene encodes CDR1 SGDLS and CDR2 YYNGEE. This CDR3 spans 14 amino acids. V was cut by 0 bases and J by 3 bases, with 8 bases left in between. CDR3 amino acids: CASSVAGVTDTQYF. CDR3 DNA sequence: TGTGCCAGCAGCGTAGCGGGAGTAACAGATACGCAGTATTTT.

The gene calls are TRBV6-6 and TRBJ1-5; TRBD1 aligns across 8 bases. Germline V CDR1 and CDR2: MNHNY, SVGAGI (reference sequence). The CDR3 extends over 12 amino acids. After removal of 10 bases from V and 9 bases from J, the junction contained 8 bases not matched to a gene. DNA of the CDR3: TGTGCCACCTCAGGGGGCGGTGCGCCCCAGCATTTT. Its protein is CATSGGGAPQHF.

This chain links TRBV2 with TRBJ1-3, with D possibly TRBD1 on 5 matching bases. Per germline, CDR1 SNHLY and CDR2 FYNNEI. The CDR3 length is 16 residues. Trimming stripped 4 bases from V and 3 bases from J, with 16 bases between. The DNA for the CDR3 is TGTGCCAGCAGTGTAGGATCGCCAGGGAATGGAAACACCATATATTTT. Protein sequence: CASSVGSPGNGNTIYF.

The V call is TRBV23-1, the J call TRBJ2-5; a weak D match, TRBD1 (5 bases). TRBV23-1 has ORF status, its function being uncertain. The CDR3 length is 14 residues. The V and J ends lost 9 bases and 3 bases respectively, with 17 bases between them. CDR3: CARPGAVVEETQYF. The CDR3 DNA reads as TGCGCCAGGCCTGGGGCCGTAGTAGAAGAGACCCAGTACTTC.

This clone appeared a single time. The chain uses TRBV6-5 and TRBJ2-7; TRBD1 aligns across 8 bases. V lost 6 bases, J lost 6 bases, and 10 bases stayed unmatched. The CDR3 sequence is 14 residues long. Germline V gene sequence: CDR1 MNHEY, CDR2 SVGAGI. CDR3 protein: CASRPGQGAGEQYF. The CDR3 bases are TGTGCCAGCAGGCCCGGGCAGGGGGCGGGCGAGCAGTACTTC.

The V and J genes are TRBV27 and TRBJ1-2; 7 bases map to TRBD1. There are 14 residues in the CDR3. CDR1 and CDR2 (germline): MNHEY, SMNVEV (reference sequence). Trimming took 4 bases from V and 8 from J; bases not matched to a gene: 10. CDR3 region: CASSWGHTGEGYTF. The CDR3 nucleotides read TGTGCCAGCAGTTGGGGACATACAGGGGAGGGCTACACCTTC.

The chain recombines TRBV18 with TRBJ2-7; 8 nucleotides line up with TRBD2. This CDR3 contains 15 residues. After removal of 3 bases from V and 5 bases from J, the junction contained 9 bases not matched to a gene. Looked up from germline, CDR1 is KGHSH and CDR2 is LQKENI. The chain's CDR3 is CASSPGSGTENEQYF. In DNA, the CDR3 is TGTGCCAGCTCACCTGGTAGCGGGACCGAGAACGAGCAGTACTTC. Full variable domain (rest looked up from reference TRBV18 and TRBJ2-7): NAGVMQNPRHLVRRRGQEARLRCSPMKGHSHVYWYRQLPEEGLKFMVYLQKENIIDESGMPKERFSAEFPKEGPSILRIQQVVRGDSAAYFCASSPGSGTENEQYFGPGTRLTVT.

J is TRBJ2-7 and V is TRBV7-9; D is possibly TRBD1 (5 bases). With 1 base removed from V and 2 bases from J, the gap between germline ends came to 18 bases. Germline V gene lookup returns CDR1 SEHNR and CDR2 FQNEAQ (reference sequence). CDR3 length: 17 residues. CDR3 sequence (DNA): TGTGCCAGCAGCTTAGTGGGGAAGGGGAATCGAACCTACGAGCAGTACTTC. This codes for CASSLVGKGNRTYEQYF.

This clone was counted once. This sequence joins TRBV19 and TRBJ2-7; the match to TRBD1 covers 10 bases. The ends lost 5 bases at V and 3 bases at J; junction bases unmatched: 4. The CDR3 is 14 amino acids. Looked up from germline, CDR1 is LNHDA and CDR2 is SQIVND (reference sequence). The CDR3 reads CASSSGTGDYEQYF. CDR3 sequence (DNA): TGTGCCAGTAGTTCCGGGACAGGGGACTACGAGCAGTACTTC. The full variable domain, in which reference TRBV19 and TRBJ2-7 provide the parts outside the CDR3, is DGGITQSPKYLFRKEGQNVTLSCEQNLNHDAMYWYRQDPGQGLRLIYYSQIVNDFQKGDIAEGYSVSREKKESFPLTVTSAQKNPTAFYLCASSSGTGDYEQYFGPGTRLTVT.

This chain links TRBV2 with TRBJ2-5, with TRBD1 identical over 7 bases. The CDR3 length is 14 residues. The ends lost 6 bases at V and 0 bases at J; junction bases unmatched: 4. The germline gives CDR1 SNHLY, CDR2 FYNNEI. The CDR3 DNA sequence: TGTGCCAGCAGGGACAGGCGGTACCAAGAGACCCAGTACTTC. It codes for CASRDRRYQETQYF.

This chain links TRBV7-9 with TRBJ2-1; 7 nucleotides agree with TRBD2. The CDR3 has 15 residues. J lost 7 bases, V lost 1 base, and 7 bases had no gene match. CDR1 SEHNR and CDR2 FQNEAQ come from the germline V gene (reference sequence). The CDR3 DNA is TGTGCCAGCAGCTTAGGGCTAGCGGAGGGGAATGAGCAGTTCTTC. Translated: CASSLGLAEGNEQFF.

The rearrangement joins TRBV27 to TRBJ2-7, with 10 bases fitting TRBD2. V was pared by 3 bases and J by 6 bases, with 8 bases of the junction left unmatched. CDR1 MNHEY and CDR2 SMNVEV come from the germline V gene (reference sequence). This CDR3 contains 15 residues. For the CDR3, the DNA is TGTGCCAGCAGTTTCCAGCGGGAGGGAGTTGGCGAGCAGTACTTC. It specifies CASSFQREGVGEQYF.

The V gene is TRBV7-9, the J gene TRBJ1-3; D perhaps matches TRBD1 (6 bases). V gave up 6 bases and J gave up 7 bases, with 19 bases separating them. The CDR3 spans 15 residues. The germline V gene encodes CDR1 SEHNR and CDR2 FQNEAQ (reference sequence). The CDR3 bases are TGTGCCAGCAGTTGGGACTTGGGGGGGCAGAACACCATATATTTT. Translated, it gives CASSWDLGGQNTIYF.

CDR3 region: CASSRSGSSSYNEQFF. The DNA of the CDR3 is TGCGCCAGCAGCCGTTCCGGGTCGAGCTCCTACAATGAGCAGTTCTTC. The rearrangement links TRBV4-3 to TRBJ2-1; D unresolved. The CDR3 is made up of 16 amino acids. Trimming removed 4 bases at V and 0 bases at J, with 13 bases between. Germline V gives CDR1 LGHNA, CDR2 YSLEER.

CDR3 sequence: CASSPARDYEQYF. For the CDR3, the DNA is TGTGCCAGCAGCCCCGCCAGGGACTACGAGCAGTACTTC. The chain joins TRBV7-9 to TRBJ2-7; TRBD1 is a possible D gene (5 bases). Germline lookup yields CDR1 SEHNR and CDR2 FQNEAQ (reference sequence). This CDR3 contains 13 residues. Trimming took off 5 bases at V and 3 bases at J, with 11 bases between the two ends.

The chain couples TRBV28 to TRBJ2-1; D gene uncertain. Germline lookup yields CDR1 MDHEN and CDR2 SYDVKM. Trimming took off 6 bases at V and 2 bases at J, with 2 bases between the two ends. The CDR3 has 11 amino acids. Written as DNA, the CDR3 is TGTGCCAGCAGCACCTACAATGAGCAGTTCTTC. Translation: CASSTYNEQFF.

This sequence joins TRBV11-2 and TRBJ2-7, with a tentative D call TRBD2 (5 bases). Germline V CDR1 and CDR2: SGHAT, FQNNGV. The CDR3 totals 14 residues. The V end was cut by 4 bases, the J end by 3 bases, with 13 bases between. The CDR3 is CASSSPEGLYEQYF. The CDR3 DNA reads TGTGCCAGCAGCTCCCCCGAAGGACTCTACGAGCAGTACTTC.

This rearrangement joins TRBV7-9 to TRBJ2-5; no reliable D call. The length of the CDR3 is 13 residues. V lost 3 bases to trimming and J lost 2 bases, with 7 bases between them. Per the germline V gene, CDR1 is SEHNR and CDR2 is FQNEAQ (reference sequence). The CDR3 sequence: CASSLADQETQYF. The DNA for the CDR3 is TGTGCCAGCAGCTTGGCGGATCAAGAGACCCAGTACTTC. Variable domain in full (rest from reference TRBV7-9 and TRBJ2-5): DTGVSQNPRHKITKRGQNVTFRCDPISEHNRLYWYRQTLGQGPEFLTYFQNEAQLEKSRLLSDRFSAERPKGSFSTLEIQRTEQGDSAMYLCASSLADQETQYFGPGTRLLVL.

The chain recombines TRBV13 with TRBJ2-7, with D perhaps matching TRBD2 (6 bases). V lost 4 bases to trimming and J lost 0 bases, with 10 bases between them. Per germline, CDR1 PRHDT and CDR2 FYEKMQ (reference sequence). The CDR3 sequence is 14 residues long. In nucleotides, the CDR3 is TGTGCCAGCAGCTCGGGGGACCACTCCTACGAGCAGTACTTC. It codes for CASSSGDHSYEQYF.

Concerning this clone itself: One junction end does not reproduce the germline sequence, and a read error may be involved. The chain carries TRBV9 and TRBJ2-7; D is unresolved. There are 11 residues in the CDR3. Germline lookup yields CDR1 SGDLS and CDR2 YYNGEE. The CDR3: CASSSSHEQYF. For the CDR3, the DNA is TGTGCCAGCAGTTCCTCCCACGAGCAGTACTTC.

V and J are TRBV19 and TRBJ2-7; TRBD2 aligns across 11 bases. CDR1 and CDR2 (germline): LNHDA, SQIVND (reference sequence). Unmatched junction bases numbered 5, after V lost 7 bases and J lost 0 bases. The CDR3 is made up of 15 amino acids. The chain's CDR3 is CASKPGLADSYEQYF. The CDR3 coding sequence is TGTGCCAGTAAACCGGGACTAGCGGACTCCTACGAGCAGTACTTC.

A single count supports this clone. The chain links TRBV27 to TRBJ2-3; no clear D. The CDR3 consists of 14 residues. The V end was cut by 2 bases, the J end by 4 bases, with 10 bases between. Looked up from germline, CDR1 is MNHEY and CDR2 is SMNVEV (reference sequence). Here the CDR3 DNA reads TGTGCCAGCAGTTTAATTAGAGGCGCAGATACGCAGTATTTT. Residues: CASSLIRGADTQYF.

The chain links TRBV27 to TRBJ2-2; TRBD1 aligns across 7 bases. This CDR3 contains 15 residues. V was clipped by 2 bases and J by 2 bases; unmatched bases: 2. Germline V CDR1 and CDR2: MNHEY, SMNVEV (reference sequence). The CDR3 DNA sequence: TGTGCCAGCAGTTTAAGGGGGCGAAACACCGGGGAGCTGTTTTTT. Its translation: CASSLRGRNTGELFF.

The chain combines TRBV5-6 with TRBJ1-1, with no clear D. V was pared by 4 bases and J by 1 base, with 8 bases between. CDR3 length: 13 residues. Germline V CDR1 and CDR2: SGHDT, YYEEEE. The CDR3 loop reads CASSPPGNTEAFF. CDR3 sequence (DNA): TGTGCCAGCAGCCCTCCGGGGAACACTGAAGCTTTCTTT. The whole variable domain, remainder taken from reference TRBV5-6 and TRBJ1-1, is DAGVTQSPTHLIKTRGQQVTLRCSPKSGHDTVSWYQQALGQGPQFIFQYYEEEERQRGNFPDRFSGHQFPNYSSELNVNALLLGDSALYLCASSPPGNTEAFFGQGTRLTVV.